This T cell receptor (beta chain) was found in a study of blood T cell repertoires in COVID-19. Recovery among Cohort 3 donors was established by two negative PCRs, clearance, or symptom resolution. Profiling relied on immunoSEQ multiplex PCR, and the TCRdb table lists in-frame clones only, not all of them. The table has around 300,000 clones, around 90% seen once. Germline assignment: CDR1 KGHSH and CDR2 LQKENI. CDR3 length: 15 residues. Trimming took 6 bases from V and 5 from J; bases not matched to a gene: 7. Specimen: PBMCs or T cells enriched from blood (not recorded which). The receptor was derived from a middle-aged woman who had recovered from COVID-19. The rearrangement links TRBV18 to TRBJ2-1; 10 bases align to TRBD2. The CDR3 sequence: CASSLAGDRNNEQFF. For the CDR3, the DNA is TGTGCCAGCTCGCTAGCGGGAGATCGAAACAATGAGCAGTTCTTC. The full variable domain, rest sourced from reference TRBV18 and TRBJ2-1, is NAGVMQNPRHLVRRRGQEARLRCSPMKGHSHVYWYRQLPEEGLKFMVYLQKENIIDESGMPKERFSAEFPKEGPSILRIQQVVRGDSAAYFCASSLAGDRNNEQFFGPGTRLTVL.